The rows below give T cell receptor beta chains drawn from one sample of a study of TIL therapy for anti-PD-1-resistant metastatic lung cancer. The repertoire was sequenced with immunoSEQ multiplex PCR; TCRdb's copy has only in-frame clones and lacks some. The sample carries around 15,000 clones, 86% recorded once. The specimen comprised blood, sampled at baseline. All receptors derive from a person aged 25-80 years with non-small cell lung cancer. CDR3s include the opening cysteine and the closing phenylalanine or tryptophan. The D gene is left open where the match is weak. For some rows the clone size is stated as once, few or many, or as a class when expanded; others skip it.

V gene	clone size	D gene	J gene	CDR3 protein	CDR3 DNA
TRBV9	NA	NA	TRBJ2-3	CASSVAQVVTGLGADTQYF	TGTGCCAGCAGCGTAGCTCAGGTTGTGACAGGTCTTGGGGCAGATACGCAGTATTTT
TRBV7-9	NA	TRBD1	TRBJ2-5	CAGQGGGETQYF	TGTGCGGGACAGGGAGGCGGAGAGACCCAGTACTTC
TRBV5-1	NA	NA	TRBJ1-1	CASSFSGTEAFF	TGCGCCAGCAGCTTCTCGGGCACTGAAGCTTTCTTT
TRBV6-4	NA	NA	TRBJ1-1	CASRMTLNTEAFF	TGTGCCAGCAGGATGACACTGAACACTGAAGCTTTCTTT
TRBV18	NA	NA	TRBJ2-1	CASSPTGRIQVGFF	TGTGCCAGCTCACCCACGGGACGGATCCAGGTTGGGTTCTTC
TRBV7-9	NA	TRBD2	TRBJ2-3	CASSARLAGDTDTQYF	TGTGCCAGCAGCGCCCGACTAGCGGGGGACACAGATACGCAGTATTTT
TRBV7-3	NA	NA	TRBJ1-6	CASSLTQILRDSPLHF	TGTGCCAGCAGCTTAACGCAGATACTCAGGGATTCACCCCTCCACTTT
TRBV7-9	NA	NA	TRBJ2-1	CASSPSSSYNEQFF	TGTGCCAGCAGCCCCTCTTCCTCCTACAATGAGCAGTTCTTC
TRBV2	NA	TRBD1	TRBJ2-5	CASRNDRGRRETQYF	TGTGCCAGCAGAAACGACAGGGGGCGGCGAGAGACCCAGTACTTC
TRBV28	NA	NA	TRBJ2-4	CASRVPERQSSCQYF	TGTGCCAGCAGGGTCCCAGAACGACAAAGTTCGTGTCAGTACTTC
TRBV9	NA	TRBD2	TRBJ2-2	CASSVGGAINTGELFF	TGTGCCAGCAGCGTCGGGGGGGCTATAAACACCGGGGAGCTGTTTTTT
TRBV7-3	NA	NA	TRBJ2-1	CASSSSPFLAEWDNEQFF	TGTGCCAGCAGCTCCTCCCCCTTCTTAGCGGAGTGGGACAATGAGCAGTTCTTC
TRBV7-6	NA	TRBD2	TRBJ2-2	CASIEYGGGALTGELFF	TGTGCCAGCATCGAGTACGGCGGGGGGGCCCTCACCGGGGAGCTGTTTTTT
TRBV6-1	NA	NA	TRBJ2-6	CASSVDPGGANVLTF	TGTGCCAGCAGTGTTGACCCCGGGGGGGCCAACGTCCTGACTTTC
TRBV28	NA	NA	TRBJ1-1	CASSLLADNTEAFF	TGTGCCAGCAGTTTATTGGCGGATAACACTGAAGCTTTCTTT
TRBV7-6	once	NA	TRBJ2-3	CASSLGEGGGTDTQYF	TGTGCCAGCAGCTTAGGCGAGGGGGGCGGCACAGATACGCAGTATTTT
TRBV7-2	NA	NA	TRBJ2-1	CASSQTPGAPRVF	TGTGCCAGCAGCCAGACCCCCGGGGCACCACGGGTCTTC
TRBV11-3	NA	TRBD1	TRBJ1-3	CASSSLTGTAIYSGNTIYF	TGTGCCAGCAGCTCACTAACCGGGACAGCCATTTATTCTGGAAACACCATATATTTT
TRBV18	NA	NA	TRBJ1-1	CASTQTRNTEAFF	TGTGCCAGCACCCAGACAAGGAACACTGAAGCTTTCTTT
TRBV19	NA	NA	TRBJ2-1	CASSIFGTTNNEQFF	TGTGCCAGTAGTATTTTTGGGACAACTAACAATGAGCAGTTCTTC
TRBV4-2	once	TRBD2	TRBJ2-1	CASSQGLAPGAYNEQFF	TGTGCCAGCAGCCAGGGACTAGCGCCAGGGGCCTACAATGAGCAGTTCTTC
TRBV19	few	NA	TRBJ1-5	CASTPDPMSNQPQHF	TGTGCCAGTACCCCAGATCCGATGTCAAATCAGCCCCAGCATTTT
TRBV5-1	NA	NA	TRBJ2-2	CASKGEGGGTGELFF	TGCGCCAGCAAGGGTGAAGGAGGGGGAACCGGGGAGCTGTTTTTT
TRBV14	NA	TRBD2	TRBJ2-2	CASSQGLAGGRNTGELFF	TGTGCCAGCAGCCAAGGACTAGCGGGGGGCCGGAACACCGGGGAGCTGTTTTTT
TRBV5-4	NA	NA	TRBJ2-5	CASSLGGASGQETQYF	TGTGCCAGCAGCTTGGGGGGGGCTAGCGGTCAAGAGACCCAGTACTTC
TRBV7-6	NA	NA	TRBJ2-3	CASSLGPTTPTDTQYF	TGTGCCAGCAGCCTGGGACCAACAACACCCACAGATACGCAGTATTTT
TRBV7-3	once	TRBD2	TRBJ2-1	CASSLAVLGEQFF	TGTGCCAGCAGCCTAGCGGTTTTGGGTGAGCAGTTCTTC
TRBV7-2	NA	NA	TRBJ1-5	CASSHGGGFSNQPQHF	TGTGCCAGCAGCCACGGGGGGGGTTTTAGCAATCAGCCCCAGCATTTT
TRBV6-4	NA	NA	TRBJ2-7	CASSEVGGSEQYF	TGTGCCAGCAGTGAAGTCGGAGGGTCTGAGCAGTACTTC
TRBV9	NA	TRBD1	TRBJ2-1	CASSVEGTGLYEQFF	TGTGCCAGCAGCGTAGAGGGGACAGGTCTCTATGAGCAGTTCTTC
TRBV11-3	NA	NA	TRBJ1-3	CASSFDSGNTIYF	TGTGCCAGCAGCTTCGACTCTGGAAACACCATATATTTT
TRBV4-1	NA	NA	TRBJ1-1	CASSQVQGFVNTEAFF	TGCGCCAGCAGCCAAGTTCAGGGATTTGTGAACACTGAAGCTTTCTTT
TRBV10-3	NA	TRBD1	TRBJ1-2	CAISVTGGNGYTF	TGTGCCATCAGTGTGACAGGGGGCAATGGCTACACCTTC
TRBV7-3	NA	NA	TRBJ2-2	CASSLTTRTGELFF	TGTGCCAGCAGCTTGACTACCAGGACCGGGGAGCTGTTTTTT
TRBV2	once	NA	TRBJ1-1	CAGRQEANTEAFF	TGTGCCGGACGACAGGAAGCGAACACTGAAGCTTTCTTT
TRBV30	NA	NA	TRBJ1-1	CAWSVLRRAEAFF	TGTGCCTGGAGTGTACTAAGGAGGGCTGAAGCTTTCTTT
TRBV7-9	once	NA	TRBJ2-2	CASSARGGELFF	TGTGCCAGCAGCGCGCGGGGCGGGGAGCTGTTTTTT
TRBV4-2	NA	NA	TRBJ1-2	CASSQGQVNYGYTF	TGTGCCAGCAGCCAGGGACAAGTCAACTATGGCTACACCTTC
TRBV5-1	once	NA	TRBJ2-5	CASSYRETKETQYF	TGCGCCAGCAGCTACAGGGAGACGAAAGAGACCCAGTACTTC
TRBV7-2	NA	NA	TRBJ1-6	CASSLRGAQPLHF	TGTGCCAGCAGCTTGAGGGGAGCTCAACCCCTCCACTTT
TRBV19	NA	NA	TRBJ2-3	CASGRDTQYF	TGTGCCAGCGGGCGGGATACGCAGTATTTT
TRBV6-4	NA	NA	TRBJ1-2	CASSLTFGYGYTF	TGTGCCAGCAGTCTAACCTTTGGCTATGGCTACACCTTC
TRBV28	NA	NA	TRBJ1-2	CASILSGPYGYTF	TGTGCCAGCATCTTAAGCGGACCCTATGGCTACACCTTC
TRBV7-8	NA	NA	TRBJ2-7	CASSLWWGTSYEQYF	TGTGCCAGCAGCTTATGGTGGGGAACCTCCTACGAGCAGTACTTC
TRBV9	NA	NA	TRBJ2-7	CASSVGAGGPVGEQYF	TGTGCCAGCAGCGTAGGGGCTGGGGGGCCCGTGGGGGAGCAGTACTTC
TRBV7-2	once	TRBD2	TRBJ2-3	CASSLGRADTQYF	TGTGCCAGCAGCTTGGGGAGGGCAGATACGCAGTATTTT
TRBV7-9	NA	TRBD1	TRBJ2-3	CASSRGDRISDTQYF	TGTGCCAGCAGCCGTGGGGACAGGATCTCAGATACGCAGTATTTT
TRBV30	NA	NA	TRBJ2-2	CAWSSLRTAGELFF	TGTGCCTGGAGCTCCCTTCGGACGGCCGGGGAGCTGTTTTTT
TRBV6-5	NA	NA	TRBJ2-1	CASSYQFPPGNEQFF	TGTGCCAGCAGTTACCAGTTCCCCCCGGGCAATGAGCAGTTCTTC
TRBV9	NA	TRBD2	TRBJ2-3	CASSDGTSGYTDTQYF	TGTGCCAGCAGCGACGGGACTAGCGGATACACAGATACGCAGTATTTT
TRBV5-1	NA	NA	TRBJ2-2	CASSGLRTNTGELFF	TGCGCCAGCAGCGGACTGCGGACGAACACCGGGGAGCTGTTTTTT
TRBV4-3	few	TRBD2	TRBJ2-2	CASSQTSGGAVTGELFF	TGCGCCAGCAGCCAAACTAGCGGGGGGGCCGTCACCGGGGAGCTGTTTTTT
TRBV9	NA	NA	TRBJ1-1	CASRPTDRPNTEAFF	TGTGCCAGCAGACCCACGGACAGACCGAACACTGAAGCTTTCTTT